The clone carrying this TCR beta chain was seen only a few times. CDR3 size: 14 residues. V was pared by 0 bases and J by 2 bases, with 7 bases between. Per germline, CDR1 SGDLS and CDR2 YYNGEE. Bulk libraries came from a prior protocol with listed TCR primers. A single record per CDR3 protein comes from TCRdb applying MiXCR to the PCR reads. The data show around 100,000 distinct CDR3 sequences, 30% to 45% seen once. This entry is derived from a study of molecular identifiers for immune sequencing clone quantification. This sequence joins TRBV9 and TRBJ2-3; the D is unclear. The TCR originated in a human donor in good health. Some libraries in this study had Jurkat cell RNA spiked in. The sequencing sample was made of naive CD8+ T cells from blood, with Jurkat cell RNA spiked in. Subset given: FACS-sorted CD8+CD4-CCR7+CD45RA+ naive T cells. CDR3 protein: CASSVVEVTDTQYF. CDR3 nucleotide sequence: TGTGCCAGCAGCGTAGTAGAAGTCACAGATACGCAGTATTTT.